The source of this TCR beta chain is a study of blood T cell repertoires in COVID-19. Whole-study context: Researchers got acute and convalescent COVID-19 samples from the United States, Italy and Spain. In each case, the material was cDNA or gDNA derived from T cells, B-cell-depleted T cells, or PBMCs.

As originally analysed: Nucleated cell number was recorded as an estimate derived from reference gene primer amplification. Clones were sequenced by immunoSEQ multiplex PCR, and TCRdb holds only the in-frame ones, with some missing. That table is the source of V, J and clone size, and D and trimming were worked out from the DNA. The sample yields some 170,000 clones, about nine tenths seen once. The V and J ends lost 4 bases and 10 bases respectively, with 12 bases between them. CDR1 and CDR2 from the germline V gene are SGHDN and FVKESK. This CDR3 contains 12 residues. Material: peripheral blood. The TCR originated in a woman between 55 and 75 years old who had recovered from COVID-19. The chain has TRBV14 and TRBJ2-3; D ambiguous. Here the CDR3 reads CASSPTSSSQYF. The CDR3 coding sequence is TGTGCCAGCAGCCCCACGAGCTCGTCGCAGTATTTT. Using reference TRBV14 and TRBJ2-3 for the parts outside the CDR3, the full variable domain is EAGVTQFPSHSVIEKGQTVTLRCDPISGHDNLYWYRRVMGKEIKFLLHFVKESKQDESGMPNNRFLAERTGGTYSTLKVQPAELEDSGVYFCASSPTSSSQYFGPGTRLTVL.